This TCR beta chain was retrieved from a study of early T cells in non-severe SARS-CoV-2 infection. General study findings and limits: Matches to VDJdb favored anti-spike CD8 responses and missed private and CD4 specificities.

Unique molecular identifiers (one per individual cDNA molecule) were attached. MiXCR, run by TCRdb on the 5' RACE reads, gives a single entry per CDR3 protein. The sample lists tens of thousands of distinct CDR3 sequences, less than 9.5% occurring once. The CDR3 loop spans 11 amino acids. Germline assignment: CDR1 DFQATT and CDR2 SNEGSKA (reference sequence). This clonotype came up a few times. Antigen: not known. A junction boundary mismatches the germline segment, possibly from a read error. The rearrangement links TRBV20-1 to TRBJ1-1; 9 bases agree with TRBD1. The material was whole blood, obtained at baseline. This TCR derives from an adult who was a healthcare worker with PCR-confirmed SARS-CoV-2 infection or an uninfected control (not recorded which). The CDR3 DNA reads TGCAGTGCAAGAGGGACAGGGAAAGCTTTCTTT. Residues: CSARGTGKAFF.